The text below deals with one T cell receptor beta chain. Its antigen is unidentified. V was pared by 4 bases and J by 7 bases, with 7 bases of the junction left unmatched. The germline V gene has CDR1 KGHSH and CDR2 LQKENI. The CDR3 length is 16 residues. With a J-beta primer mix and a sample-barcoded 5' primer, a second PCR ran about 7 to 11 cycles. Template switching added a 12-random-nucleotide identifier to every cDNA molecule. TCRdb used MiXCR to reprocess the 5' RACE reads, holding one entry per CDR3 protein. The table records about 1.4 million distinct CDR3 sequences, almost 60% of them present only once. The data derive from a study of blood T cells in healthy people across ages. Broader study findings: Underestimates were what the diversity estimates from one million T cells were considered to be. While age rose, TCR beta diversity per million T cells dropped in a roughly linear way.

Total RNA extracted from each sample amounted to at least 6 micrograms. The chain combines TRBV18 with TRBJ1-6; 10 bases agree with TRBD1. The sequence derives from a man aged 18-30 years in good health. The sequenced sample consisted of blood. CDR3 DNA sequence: TGTGCCAGCTCACTACACCGGGACAGGGGAAATTCACCCCTCCACTTT. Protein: CASSLHRDRGNSPLHF.